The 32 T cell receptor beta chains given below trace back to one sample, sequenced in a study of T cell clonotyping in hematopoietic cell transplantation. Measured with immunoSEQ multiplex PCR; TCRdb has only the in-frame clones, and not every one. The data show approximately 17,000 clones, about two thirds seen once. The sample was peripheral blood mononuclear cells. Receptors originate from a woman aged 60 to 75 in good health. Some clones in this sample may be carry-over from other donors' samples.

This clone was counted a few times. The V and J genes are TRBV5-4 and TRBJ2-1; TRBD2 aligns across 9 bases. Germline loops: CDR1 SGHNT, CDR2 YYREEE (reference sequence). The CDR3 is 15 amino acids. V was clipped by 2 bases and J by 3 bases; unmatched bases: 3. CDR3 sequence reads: CASSFSGSSYNEQFF. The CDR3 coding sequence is TGTGCCAGCAGCTTTAGCGGGAGCAGCTACAATGAGCAGTTCTTC.

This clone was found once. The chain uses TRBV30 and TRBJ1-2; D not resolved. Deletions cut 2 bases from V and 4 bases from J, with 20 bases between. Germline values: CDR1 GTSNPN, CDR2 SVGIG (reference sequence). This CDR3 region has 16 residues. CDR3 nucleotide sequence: TGTGCCTGGAGTAAGCGGACTAGGAGATTGTCCTATGGCTACACCTTC. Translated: CAWSKRTRRLSYGYTF.

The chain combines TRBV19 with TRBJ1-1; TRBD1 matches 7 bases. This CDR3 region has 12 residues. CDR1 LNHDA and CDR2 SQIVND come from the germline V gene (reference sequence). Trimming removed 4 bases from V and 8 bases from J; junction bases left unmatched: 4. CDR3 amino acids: CASSTGGREAFF. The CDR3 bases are TGTGCCAGTAGTACAGGGGGACGAGAAGCTTTCTTT.

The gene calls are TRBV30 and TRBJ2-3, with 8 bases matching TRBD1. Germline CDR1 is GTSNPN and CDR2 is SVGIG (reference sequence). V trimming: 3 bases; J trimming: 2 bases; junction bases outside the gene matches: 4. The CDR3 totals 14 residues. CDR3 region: CAWSPGQVTDTQYF. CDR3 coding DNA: TGTGCCTGGAGCCCGGGACAGGTCACAGATACGCAGTATTTT.

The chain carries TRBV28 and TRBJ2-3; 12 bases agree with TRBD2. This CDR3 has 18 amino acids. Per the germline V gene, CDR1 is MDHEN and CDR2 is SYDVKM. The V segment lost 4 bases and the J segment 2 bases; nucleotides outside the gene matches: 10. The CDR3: CASSSGLAGFSFTDTQYF. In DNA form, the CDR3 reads TGTGCCAGCAGTTCGGGACTAGCGGGTTTTTCTTTCACAGATACGCAGTATTTT.

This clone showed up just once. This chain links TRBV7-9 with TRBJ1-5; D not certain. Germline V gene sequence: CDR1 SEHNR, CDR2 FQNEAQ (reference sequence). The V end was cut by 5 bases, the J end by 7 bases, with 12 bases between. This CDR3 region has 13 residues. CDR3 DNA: TGTGCCAGCAGCGCCGAGGTTAGCCAGCCCCAGCATTTT. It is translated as CASSAEVSQPQHF. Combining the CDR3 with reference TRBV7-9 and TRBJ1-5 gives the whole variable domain DTGVSQNPRHKITKRGQNVTFRCDPISEHNRLYWYRQTLGQGPEFLTYFQNEAQLEKSRLLSDRFSAERPKGSFSTLEIQRTEQGDSAMYLCASSAEVSQPQHFGDGTRLSIL.

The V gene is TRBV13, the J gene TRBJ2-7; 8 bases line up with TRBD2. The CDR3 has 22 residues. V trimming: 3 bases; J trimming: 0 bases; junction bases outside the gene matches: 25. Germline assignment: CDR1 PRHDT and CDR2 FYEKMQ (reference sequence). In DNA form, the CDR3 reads TGTGCCAGCAGCTTCCTAGTAGCATCCGGGGGGGGCCTCGGATCTTACTCCTACGAGCAGTACTTC. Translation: CASSFLVASGGGLGSYSYEQYF.

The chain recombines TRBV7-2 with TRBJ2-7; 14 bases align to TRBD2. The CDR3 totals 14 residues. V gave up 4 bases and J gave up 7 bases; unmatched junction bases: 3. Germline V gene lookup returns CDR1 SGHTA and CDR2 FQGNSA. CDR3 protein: CASSSTSGRGEQYF. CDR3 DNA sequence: TGTGCCAGCAGCTCGACTAGCGGGAGGGGTGAGCAGTACTTC. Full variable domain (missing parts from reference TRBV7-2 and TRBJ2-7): GAGVSQSPSNKVTEKGKDVELRCDPISGHTALYWYRQSLGQGLEFLIYFQGNSAPDKSGLPSDRFSAERTGGSVSTLTIQRTQQEDSAVYLCASSSTSGRGEQYFGPGTRLTVT.

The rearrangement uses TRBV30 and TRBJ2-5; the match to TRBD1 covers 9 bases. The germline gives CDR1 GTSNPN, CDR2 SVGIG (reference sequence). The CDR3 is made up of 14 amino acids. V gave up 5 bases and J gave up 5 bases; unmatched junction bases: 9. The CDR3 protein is CAWQPGQGVETQYF. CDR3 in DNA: TGTGCCTGGCAGCCGGGACAGGGAGTGGAGACCCAGTACTTC.

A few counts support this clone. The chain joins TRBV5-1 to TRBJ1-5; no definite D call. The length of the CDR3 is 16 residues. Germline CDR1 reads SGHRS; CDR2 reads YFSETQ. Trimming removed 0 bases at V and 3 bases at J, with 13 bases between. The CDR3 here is CASSLGASSPNQPQHF. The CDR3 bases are TGCGCCAGCAGCTTGGGAGCATCTTCCCCCAATCAGCCCCAGCATTTT.

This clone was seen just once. DNA for the CDR3: TGTGCCAGCACCTCTGGGTGGACGGGAAGTGGGAACACTGAAGCTTTCTTT. This translates into CASTSGWTGSGNTEAFF. The V call is TRBV7-9, the J call TRBJ1-1; D gene ambiguous. Germline V gene sequence: CDR1 SEHNR, CDR2 FQNEAQ (reference sequence). The V gene lost 7 bases and the J gene lost 1 base, with 22 bases spanning the gap. The CDR3 spans 17 residues.

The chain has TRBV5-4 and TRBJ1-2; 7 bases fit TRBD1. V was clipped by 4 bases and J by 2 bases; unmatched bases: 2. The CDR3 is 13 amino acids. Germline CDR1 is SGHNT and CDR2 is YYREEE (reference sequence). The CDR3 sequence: CASSKQGNYGYTF. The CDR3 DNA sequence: TGTGCCAGCAGCAAACAGGGGAACTATGGCTACACCTTC.

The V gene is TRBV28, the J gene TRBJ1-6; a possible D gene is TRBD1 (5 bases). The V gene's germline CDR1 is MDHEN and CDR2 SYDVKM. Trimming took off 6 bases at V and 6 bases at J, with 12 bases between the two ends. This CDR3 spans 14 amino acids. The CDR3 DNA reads TGTGCCAGCAGACCGGGGCCCGTTAATTCACCCCTCCACTTT. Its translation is CASRPGPVNSPLHF.

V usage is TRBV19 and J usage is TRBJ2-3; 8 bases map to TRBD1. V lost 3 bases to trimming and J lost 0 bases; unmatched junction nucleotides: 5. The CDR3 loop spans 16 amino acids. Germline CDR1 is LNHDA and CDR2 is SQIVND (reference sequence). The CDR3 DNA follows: TGTGCCAGTAGTATGAGGACAGGGTCTAGCACAGATACGCAGTATTTT. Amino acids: CASSMRTGSSTDTQYF.

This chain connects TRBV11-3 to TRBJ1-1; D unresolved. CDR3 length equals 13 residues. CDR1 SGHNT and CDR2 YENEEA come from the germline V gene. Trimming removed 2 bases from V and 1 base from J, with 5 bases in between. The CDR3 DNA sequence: TGTGCCAGCAGCTTATCCAGGAACACTGAAGCTTTCTTT. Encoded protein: CASSLSRNTEAFF.

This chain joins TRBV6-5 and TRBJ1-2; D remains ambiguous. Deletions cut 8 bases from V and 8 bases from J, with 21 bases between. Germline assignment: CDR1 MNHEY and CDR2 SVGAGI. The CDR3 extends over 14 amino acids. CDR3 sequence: CASSMVADAFGYTF. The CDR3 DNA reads TGTGCCAGCTCCATGGTCGCGGACGCCTTCGGCTACACCTTC.

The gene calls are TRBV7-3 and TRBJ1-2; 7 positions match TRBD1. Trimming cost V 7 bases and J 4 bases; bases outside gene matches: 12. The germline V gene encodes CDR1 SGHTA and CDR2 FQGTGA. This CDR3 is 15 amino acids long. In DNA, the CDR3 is TGTGCCAGCAATCAAGCGGCAGGGGGTGTCTATGGCTACACCTTC. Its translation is CASNQAAGGVYGYTF.

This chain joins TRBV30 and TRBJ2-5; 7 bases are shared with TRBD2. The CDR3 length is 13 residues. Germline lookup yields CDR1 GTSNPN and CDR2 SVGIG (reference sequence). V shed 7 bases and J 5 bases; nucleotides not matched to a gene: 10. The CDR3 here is CASQREVWETQYF. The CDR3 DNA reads TGTGCCTCACAACGGGAGGTCTGGGAGACCCAGTACTTC. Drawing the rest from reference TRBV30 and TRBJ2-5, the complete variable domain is SQTIHQWPATLVQPVGSPLSLECTVEGTSNPNLYWYRQAAGRGLQLLFYSVGIGQISSEVPQNLSASRPQDRQFILSSKKLLLSDSGFYLCASQREVWETQYFGPGTRLLVL.

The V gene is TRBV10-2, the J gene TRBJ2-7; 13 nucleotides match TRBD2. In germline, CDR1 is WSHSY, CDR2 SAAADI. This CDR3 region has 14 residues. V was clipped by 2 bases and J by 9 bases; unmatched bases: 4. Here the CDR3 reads CASSEGLAGAAQYF. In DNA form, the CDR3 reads TGCGCCAGCAGTGAGGGACTAGCGGGGGCTGCGCAGTACTTC.

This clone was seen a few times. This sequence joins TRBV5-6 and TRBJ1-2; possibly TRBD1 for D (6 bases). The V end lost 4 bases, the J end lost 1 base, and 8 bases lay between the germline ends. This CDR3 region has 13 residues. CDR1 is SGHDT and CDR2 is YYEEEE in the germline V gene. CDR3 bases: TGTGCCAGCAGCGCAGGGGTTAACTATGGCTACACCTTC. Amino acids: CASSAGVNYGYTF.

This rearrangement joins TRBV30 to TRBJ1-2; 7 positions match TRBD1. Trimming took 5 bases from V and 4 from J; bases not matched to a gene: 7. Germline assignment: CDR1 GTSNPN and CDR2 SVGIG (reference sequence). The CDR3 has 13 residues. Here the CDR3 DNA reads TGTGCCTGGGTTCCGGACAGGCGCTATGGCTACACCTTC. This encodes CAWVPDRRYGYTF.

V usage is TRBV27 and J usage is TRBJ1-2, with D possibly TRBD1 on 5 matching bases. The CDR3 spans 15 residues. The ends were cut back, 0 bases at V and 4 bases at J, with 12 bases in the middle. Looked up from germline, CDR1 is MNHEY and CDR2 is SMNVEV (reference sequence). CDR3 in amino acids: CASSLSPRDGYGYTF. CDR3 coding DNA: TGTGCCAGCAGTTTATCCCCGAGGGACGGCTATGGCTACACCTTC.

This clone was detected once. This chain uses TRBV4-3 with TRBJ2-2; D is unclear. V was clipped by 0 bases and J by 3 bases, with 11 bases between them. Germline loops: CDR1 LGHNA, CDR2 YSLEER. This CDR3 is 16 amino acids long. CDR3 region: CASSQESARHTGELFF. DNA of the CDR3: TGCGCCAGCAGCCAAGAATCGGCCAGACACACCGGGGAGCTGTTTTTT.

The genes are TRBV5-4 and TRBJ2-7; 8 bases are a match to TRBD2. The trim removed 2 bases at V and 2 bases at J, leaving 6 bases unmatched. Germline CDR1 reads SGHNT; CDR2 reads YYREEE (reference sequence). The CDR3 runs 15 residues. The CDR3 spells CASSFGGGGTYEQYF. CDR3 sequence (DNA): TGTGCCAGCAGCTTCGGTGGCGGGGGGACCTACGAGCAGTACTTC.

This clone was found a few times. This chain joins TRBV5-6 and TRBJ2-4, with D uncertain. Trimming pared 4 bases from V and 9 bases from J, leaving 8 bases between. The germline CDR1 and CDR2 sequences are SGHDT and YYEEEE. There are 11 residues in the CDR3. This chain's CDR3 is CASSQSSIQYF. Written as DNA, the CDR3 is TGTGCCAGCAGCCAGTCTAGCATTCAGTACTTC. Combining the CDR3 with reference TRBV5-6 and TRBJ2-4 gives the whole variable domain DAGVTQSPTHLIKTRGQQVTLRCSPKSGHDTVSWYQQALGQGPQFIFQYYEEEERQRGNFPDRFSGHQFPNYSSELNVNALLLGDSALYLCASSQSSIQYFGAGTRLSVL.

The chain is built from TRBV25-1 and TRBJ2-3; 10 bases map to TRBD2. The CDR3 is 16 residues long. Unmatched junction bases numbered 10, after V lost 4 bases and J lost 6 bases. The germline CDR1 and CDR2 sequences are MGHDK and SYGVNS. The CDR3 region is CASSGRAGGPVDTQYF. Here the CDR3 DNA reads TGTGCCAGCAGTGGTCGAGCGGGGGGGCCCGTCGATACGCAGTATTTT.

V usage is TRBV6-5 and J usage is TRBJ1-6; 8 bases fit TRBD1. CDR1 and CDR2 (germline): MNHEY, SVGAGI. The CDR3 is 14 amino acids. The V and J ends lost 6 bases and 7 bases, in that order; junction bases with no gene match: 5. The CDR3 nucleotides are TGTGCCAGCAGCCACAGGGACAGGAATTCACCCCTCCACTTT. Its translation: CASSHRDRNSPLHF.

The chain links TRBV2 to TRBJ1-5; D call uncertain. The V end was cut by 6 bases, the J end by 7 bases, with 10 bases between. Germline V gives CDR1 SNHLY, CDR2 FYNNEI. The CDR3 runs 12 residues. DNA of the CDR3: TGTGCCAGCAGGTCTGTTAGCCAGCCCCAGCATTTT. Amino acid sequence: CASRSVSQPQHF.

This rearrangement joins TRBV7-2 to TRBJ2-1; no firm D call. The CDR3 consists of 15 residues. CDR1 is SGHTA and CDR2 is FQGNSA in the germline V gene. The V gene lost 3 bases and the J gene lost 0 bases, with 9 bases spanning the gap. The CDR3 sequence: CASSFGPRSYNEQFF. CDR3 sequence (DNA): TGTGCCAGCAGCTTCGGCCCCCGCTCCTACAATGAGCAGTTCTTC.

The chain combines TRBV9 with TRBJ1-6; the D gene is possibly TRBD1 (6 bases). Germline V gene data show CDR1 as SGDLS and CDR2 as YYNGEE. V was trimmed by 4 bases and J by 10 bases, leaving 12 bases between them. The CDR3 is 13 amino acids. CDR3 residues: CASSHNRESPLHF. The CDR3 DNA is TGTGCCAGCAGCCACAACAGGGAATCACCCCTCCACTTT.

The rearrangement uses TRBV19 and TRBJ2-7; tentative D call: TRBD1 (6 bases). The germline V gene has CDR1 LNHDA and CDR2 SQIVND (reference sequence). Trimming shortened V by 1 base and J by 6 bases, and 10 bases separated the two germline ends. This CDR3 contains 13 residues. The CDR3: CASSIGGRREQYF. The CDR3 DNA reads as TGTGCCAGTAGTATAGGGGGGCGTCGCGAGCAGTACTTC.

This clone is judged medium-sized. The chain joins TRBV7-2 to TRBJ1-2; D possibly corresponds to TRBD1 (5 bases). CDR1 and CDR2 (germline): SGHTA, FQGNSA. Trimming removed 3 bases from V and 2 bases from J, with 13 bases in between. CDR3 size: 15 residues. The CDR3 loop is CASSLNRQPNYGYTF. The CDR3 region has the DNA TGTGCCAGCAGCTTGAACCGACAGCCGAACTATGGCTACACCTTC.